This TCR beta chain is from a study of shared clonotypes between healthy human individuals. CDR1 SNHLY and CDR2 FYNNEI come from the germline V gene. Losses at the gene ends were 9 bases for V and 5 bases for J; bases not matched to a gene: 15. This CDR3 spans 18 amino acids. Using immunoSEQ multiplex PCR, the repertoire was profiled, and TCRdb retains in-frame clones only, with some absent. The sample includes over a million clones, about 74% of them seen just once. The source is a man aged 18 to 35 in good health. The rearrangement joins TRBV2 to TRBJ2-5, with 16 bases matching TRBD2. Sequencing used memory CD4+ T cells sorted from blood. Subset described: CD45RA-negative fraction. CDR3 amino acids: CASRLSGTSGRASETQYF. The CDR3 nucleotides read TGTGCCAGTCGCCTTTCCGGGACTAGCGGGAGGGCCAGTGAGACCCAGTACTTC.